These 22 T cell receptor beta chains originate from one sample sequenced in a study of cytomegalovirus exposure and HLA in healthy donors listed by TCRdb under 2017. Receptor libraries were prepared by the immunoSEQ multiplex PCR assay. For the multiplex PCR, a mixture combining 60 forward primers for TCR Vbeta segments and 13 reverse primers for TCR Jbeta segments was used. In TCRdb, the immuneACCESS table is reduced to in-frame sequences with V and J assigned. These tables do not hold every clone; where another copy was compared, an unresolved V gene accounts for under half, and the others remain unexplained. Across this sample there are approximately 97,000 clones, with approximately 71% seen only once. The ten largest clonotypes hold around 9.6% of the sample. Sequencing used PBMCs. The receptors here all came from a male donor in good health and CMV-seropositive.

There are a few counts of this clone. V and J are TRBV27 and TRBJ2-3; possible D gene TRBD1, 5 bases. The CDR3 contains 15 residues. Germline CDR1 MNHEY, CDR2 SMNVEV (reference sequence). V was trimmed by 4 bases and J by 1 base, leaving 12 bases between them. For the CDR3, the DNA is TGTGCCAGCAGTTGGCAGGGAACTGGCACAGATACGCAGTATTTT. Translation gives CASSWQGTGTDTQYF.

This rearrangement joins TRBV19 to TRBJ1-5, with D uncertain. The CDR3 runs 15 residues. Germline V gene lookup returns CDR1 LNHDA and CDR2 SQIVND (reference sequence). Trimming pared 3 bases from V and 7 bases from J, leaving 16 bases between. CDR3 sequence reads: CASSITGLWGQPQHF. CDR3 in DNA: TGTGCCAGTAGTATTACGGGGTTATGGGGACAGCCCCAGCATTTT.

J is TRBJ2-7 and V is TRBV5-8; TRBD1 matches at 7 bases. V trimming: 4 bases; J trimming: 3 bases; junction bases outside the gene matches: 4. The CDR3 covers 13 residues. The germline gives CDR1 SGHTS, CDR2 YDEGEE. The CDR3: CASSPGQIYEQYF. Written as DNA, the CDR3 is TGTGCCAGCAGCCCGGGACAGATCTACGAGCAGTACTTC. The full variable domain, rest sourced from reference TRBV5-8 and TRBJ2-7, is EAGVTQSPTHLIKTRGQQATLRCSPISGHTSVYWYQQALGLGLQFLLWYDEGEERNRGNFPPRFSGRQFPNYSSELNVNALELEDSALYLCASSPGQIYEQYFGPGTRLTVT.

The chain recombines TRBV5-1 with TRBJ2-1; the match to TRBD2 covers 7 bases. The CDR3 runs to 14 residues. CDR1 and CDR2 from the germline V gene are SGHRS and YFSETQ. Trimming cost V 0 bases and J 5 bases; bases outside gene matches: 2. The CDR3 DNA reads TGCGCCAGCAGCTTGGGACGGGGGGACAATGAGCAGTTCTTC. Its protein product is CASSLGRGDNEQFF.

The rearrangement uses TRBV5-1 and TRBJ2-5; D may be TRBD1 (5 bases). This CDR3 is 16 amino acids long. In germline, CDR1 is SGHRS, CDR2 YFSETQ. Trimming cost V 0 bases and J 1 base, with 13 bases left between them. The CDR3 nucleotides read TGCGCCAGCAGCTTGGCCGGTGGGGCCCGCCAAGAGACCCAGTACTTC. This gives the protein CASSLAGGARQETQYF. Filled out from reference TRBV5-1 and TRBJ2-5, the complete variable domain reads KAGVTQTPRYLIKTRGQQVTLSCSPISGHRSVSWYQQTPGQGLQFLFEYFSETQRNKGNFPGRFSGRQFSNSRSEMNVSTLELGDSALYLCASSLAGGARQETQYFGPGTRLLVL.

V and J are TRBV18 and TRBJ2-1; 9 bases line up with TRBD1. Germline values: CDR1 KGHSH, CDR2 LQKENI. V shed 6 bases, J shed 0 bases, and the junction held 0 bases outside the gene matches. The CDR3 has 14 amino acids. The chain's CDR3 is CASSGQGSYNEQFF. The DNA of the CDR3 is TGTGCCAGCTCGGGACAGGGCTCCTACAATGAGCAGTTCTTC. The full variable domain, completed using reference TRBV18 and TRBJ2-1, is NAGVMQNPRHLVRRRGQEARLRCSPMKGHSHVYWYRQLPEEGLKFMVYLQKENIIDESGMPKERFSAEFPKEGPSILRIQQVVRGDSAAYFCASSGQGSYNEQFFGPGTRLTVL.

The rearrangement links TRBV7-3 to TRBJ2-4; TRBD2 matches 9 bases. This CDR3 has 17 amino acids. Germline trimming cut 4 bases from V and 1 base from J; bases unmatched to any gene: 8. The germline V gene has CDR1 SGHTA and CDR2 FQGTGA. This CDR3 reads CASSSEGAGGAKNIQYF. For the CDR3, the DNA is TGTGCCAGCAGCTCCGAGGGCGCGGGAGGGGCCAAAAACATTCAGTACTTC.

This clone was detected once. The chain links TRBV6-4 to TRBJ1-6; D unclear. Germline CDR1 and CDR2: MRHNA and SNTAGT. The ends were cut back, 4 bases at V and 5 bases at J, with 6 bases in the middle. The CDR3 is 13 amino acids. CDR3 protein: CASSVVDNSPLHF. Here the CDR3 DNA reads TGTGCCAGCAGTGTCGTCGATAATTCACCCCTCCACTTT.

The V call is TRBV19, the J call TRBJ1-2; TRBD1 is a possible D gene (6 bases). CDR3 size: 13 residues. CDR1 and CDR2 from the germline V gene are LNHDA and SQIVND (reference sequence). The V end was cut by 7 bases, the J end by 8 bases, with 17 bases between. CDR3 bases: TGTGCCAGTAACCCCGGACAGAACCGAGGCTACACCTTC. Residues: CASNPGQNRGYTF. Based on the CDR3 plus reference TRBV19 and TRBJ1-2, the full variable domain is DGGITQSPKYLFRKEGQNVTLSCEQNLNHDAMYWYRQDPGQGLRLIYYSQIVNDFQKGDIAEGYSVSREKKESFPLTVTSAQKNPTAFYLCASNPGQNRGYTFGSGTRLTVV.

The chain couples TRBV18 to TRBJ1-2, with 9 bases matching TRBD1. CDR3 length: 16 residues. With V trimmed by 3 bases and J by 8 bases, 13 bases remained unmatched. Per the germline V gene, CDR1 is KGHSH and CDR2 is LQKENI. DNA of the CDR3: TGTGCCAGCTCACCCCCCCGACAGGGGGTCACTATGGGCTACACCTTC. This sequence encodes CASSPPRQGVTMGYTF.

V gene TRBV9 combines with J gene TRBJ2-1; TRBD1 is a possible D gene (6 bases). The CDR3 is 15 residues long. V dropped 3 bases and J dropped 5 bases, with 15 bases sitting between them. Germline V gives CDR1 SGDLS, CDR2 YYNGEE. In DNA, the CDR3 is TGTGCCAGCAGCGAATTCGGGACAATCCACAATGAGCAGTTCTTC. It specifies CASSEFGTIHNEQFF.

The CDR3 coding sequence is TGTGCCAGTAGCCCGACAGGGGGCATCCCCGCGGCTTTCTTT. Protein product: CASSPTGGIPAAFF. The chain combines TRBV19 with TRBJ1-1, with 10 bases matching TRBD1. The CDR3 is 14 residues long. The germline V gene has CDR1 LNHDA and CDR2 SQIVND (reference sequence). V gave up 6 bases and J gave up 11 bases; unmatched junction bases: 12.

This sequence joins TRBV6-6 and TRBJ2-7; D might be TRBD1 (5 bases). CDR3 length: 13 amino acids. V shed 7 bases and J shed 4 bases, with 14 bases lying between them. CDR1 and CDR2 from the germline V gene are MNHNY and SVGAGI (reference sequence). The CDR3 sequence is CASMGQGWYEQYF. The CDR3 nucleotides are TGTGCCAGCATGGGTCAGGGTTGGTACGAGCAGTACTTC.

The gene calls are TRBV19 and TRBJ1-3; no definite D call. The V and J ends lost 5 bases and 10 bases respectively, with 12 bases between them. Germline-derived CDR1 and CDR2 are LNHDA and SQIVND (reference sequence). The CDR3 is made up of 12 amino acids. The CDR3 nucleotides read TGTGCCAGTAGTGCCCGGACTGATACCATATATTTT. The encoded protein is CASSARTDTIYF.

This chain joins TRBV19 and TRBJ1-2; tentatively, D is TRBD1 (6 bases). The CDR3 extends over 16 amino acids. V dropped 6 bases and J dropped 2 bases, with 19 bases sitting between them. Germline-derived CDR1 and CDR2 are LNHDA and SQIVND (reference sequence). The CDR3 nucleotides read TGTGCCAGTAGGTCTCCTCGGGGACATCTGAACTATGGCTACACCTTC. Its protein product is CASRSPRGHLNYGYTF.

This clone appeared a few times. CDR3 DNA: TGTGCCAGCAGTGAACCAGGCACAGATACGCAGTATTTT. Amino acids: CASSEPGTDTQYF. This rearrangement joins TRBV6-1 to TRBJ2-3; D remains unclear. The CDR3 consists of 13 residues. From germline, CDR1 is MNHNS and CDR2 SASEGT. The V end was cut by 2 bases, the J end by 1 base, with 4 bases between.

The genes are TRBV19 and TRBJ1-2; the D is unclear. Trimming cost V 4 bases and J 4 bases, with 4 bases left between them. Germline CDR1 is LNHDA and CDR2 is SQIVND (reference sequence). The CDR3 spans 11 residues. CDR3 coding DNA: TGTGCCAGTAGTACCGGCTATGGCTACACCTTC. This sequence encodes CASSTGYGYTF.

The chain combines TRBV4-3 with TRBJ2-7, with TRBD2 as a possible D gene (5 bases). V was trimmed by 0 bases and J by 5 bases, leaving 14 bases between them. CDR1 and CDR2 from the germline V gene are LGHNA and YSLEER. This CDR3 has 15 residues. The CDR3 protein is CASSQEGRLADEQYF. In DNA, the CDR3 is TGCGCCAGCAGCCAAGAAGGAAGGCTAGCCGACGAGCAGTACTTC.

This clone was seen only once. The chain uses TRBV10-3 and TRBJ1-2; a weak D match, TRBD1 (5 bases). Trimming removed 0 bases at V and 4 bases at J, with 9 bases between. The CDR3 sequence is 14 residues long. CDR1 and CDR2 (germline): ENHRY, SYGVKD. The CDR3 sequence is CAISESGTSYGYTF. In nucleotides, the CDR3 is TGTGCCATCAGTGAGTCGGGGACTTCCTATGGCTACACCTTC.

The chain is built from TRBV19 and TRBJ1-2, with TRBD1 identical over 8 bases. This CDR3 comprises 17 residues. Trimming removed 6 bases from V and 5 bases from J; junction bases left unmatched: 17. From germline, CDR1 is LNHDA and CDR2 SQIVND (reference sequence). The CDR3 reads CASRTNAAGGEEYGYTF. The CDR3 bases are TGTGCCAGTAGAACAAATGCGGCAGGGGGCGAAGAGTATGGCTACACCTTC.

In its sample, this clone was seen once. The V call is TRBV5-1, the J call TRBJ2-3; D is possibly TRBD2 (6 bases). Trimming removed 0 bases at V and 6 bases at J, with 11 bases between. The CDR3 runs 14 residues. CDR1 SGHRS and CDR2 YFSETQ come from the germline V gene. The CDR3: CASSLGGILDTQYF. CDR3 DNA: TGCGCCAGCAGCTTGGGCGGGATTCTTGATACGCAGTATTTT.

V and J are TRBV6-5 and TRBJ1-3; D is unresolved. Trimming took 7 bases from V and 0 from J, leaving 10 bases between them. Germline CDR1 MNHEY, CDR2 SVGAGI. The CDR3 runs 14 residues. The CDR3 loop is CASNAGFSGNTIYF. The CDR3 nucleotides read TGTGCCAGCAACGCCGGTTTCTCTGGAAACACCATATATTTT.